A selection of T cell receptor beta chains follows, all from one sample in a study of technical replicates of blood from four donors. The method was immunoSEQ multiplex PCR; TCRdb's version includes in-frame clones alone and lacks a portion of them. Of more than 65,000 clones in the sample, just over 95% were seen once. The source material was T cells isolated from PBMCs. These receptors were collected from a human donor in good health. CDR3s include the opening cysteine and the closing phenylalanine or tryptophan. A D gene is named only where the DNA matches it firmly. Expanded clones get a size class; other rows say once, few or many, or leave the size out.

cdr3_aa cdr3_nt clone_size j_call d_call v_call
CASSRDRGAGDGANVLTF TGTGCCAGCAGTAGGGACAGGGGCGCAGGGGATGGGGCCAACGTCCTGACTTTC NA TRBJ2-6 TRBD1 TRBV27
CASGRDRERETQYF TGTGCCAGCGGACGGGACAGGGAACGAGAGACCCAGTACTTC NA TRBJ2-5 TRBD1 TRBV25-1
CASSLTSGPQHF TGTGCCAGCAGCTTAACAAGTGGGCCCCAGCATTTT NA TRBJ1-5 NA TRBV7-8
CASSPASQDEQYF TGTGCCAGCTCACCGGCCAGTCAGGACGAGCAGTACTTC NA TRBJ2-7 NA TRBV18
CASSSRGRSGNTIYF TGTGCCAGTAGTAGCAGGGGTAGGTCTGGAAACACCATATATTTT NA TRBJ1-3 NA TRBV19
CASSQRLALSYEQYF TGTGCCAGCAGCCAGAGACTAGCGCTCTCCTACGAGCAGTACTTC NA TRBJ2-7 TRBD2 TRBV4-2
CASSTNRGTEAFF TGTGCCAGCAGTACTAACAGGGGCACTGAAGCTTTCTTT NA TRBJ1-1 TRBD1 TRBV9
CASSLPLGPSNTEAFF TGTGCCAGCAGCTTACCCCTTGGCCCTTCGAACACTGAAGCTTTCTTT NA TRBJ1-1 NA TRBV5-4
CASSLYRIATNEKLFF TGCGCCAGCAGCTTGTACAGAATTGCAACTAATGAAAAACTGTTTTTT NA TRBJ1-4 NA TRBV5-1
CSGLSGQGSNEQFF TGCAGCGGCCTTTCCGGACAGGGCTCCAATGAGCAGTTCTTC NA TRBJ2-1 TRBD1 TRBV29-1
CASSGLAGADTQYF TGTGCCAGCAGTGGACTAGCGGGCGCAGATACGCAGTATTTT once TRBJ2-3 TRBD2 TRBV27
CASSTWTGRGTEAFF TGTGCCAGTAGTACCTGGACAGGGCGAGGCACTGAAGCTTTCTTT NA TRBJ1-1 TRBD1 TRBV19
CASSAEDRTYEQYF TGTGCCAGCAGCGCCGAGGACAGAACCTACGAGCAGTACTTC NA TRBJ2-7 NA TRBV9
CASSYLNAFGGETQYF TGTGCCAGCAGTTACTTGAATGCTTTCGGGGGAGAGACCCAGTACTTC NA TRBJ2-5 NA TRBV6-6
CAGDREGKLFF TGTGCCGGGGACAGGGAGGGAAAACTGTTTTTT NA TRBJ1-4 TRBD1 TRBV30
CASNRRLGGGLETQYF TGTGCCAGCAATCGGAGGTTAGGGGGAGGGTTGGAGACCCAGTACTTC NA TRBJ2-5 NA TRBV28
CASSPRQGITGELFF TGTGCCAGCAGCCCTAGACAGGGAATCACCGGGGAGCTGTTTTTT few TRBJ2-2 TRBD1 TRBV11-3
CASSLESSYEQYF TGTGCCAGCAGTTTAGAGTCGTCCTACGAGCAGTACTTC NA TRBJ2-7 NA TRBV27
CSVEDVETGGSEAFF TGCAGCGTTGAAGATGTGGAGACAGGGGGCTCTGAAGCTTTCTTT once TRBJ1-1 TRBD1 TRBV29-1
CASSQSVRGYEQYF TGTGCCAGCAGCCAATCCGTGCGAGGCTACGAGCAGTACTTC NA TRBJ2-7 NA TRBV14
CATRETGELFF TGTGCCACCCGGGAGACCGGGGAGCTGTTTTTT NA TRBJ2-2 NA TRBV2
CASSEGPAWGPDTQYF TGTGCCAGCAGTGAAGGTCCAGCGTGGGGCCCAGATACGCAGTATTTT NA TRBJ2-3 NA TRBV6-4
CSGRISTYEQYF TGCAGCGGGCGGATCTCCACCTACGAGCAGTACTTC NA TRBJ2-7 NA TRBV29-1